The text below deals with one T cell receptor beta chain. Its matching antigen is unknown. This sample was taken from a study of T cells in tuberculosis. Across the whole study: IGRA-negative adolescents, IGRA-positive adolescents with latent tuberculosis and adults with active tuberculosis formed this South African cohort. Findings and limits, study-wide: Active tuberculosis TCR-alpha repertoires lay closer to GMM-specific TCRs than IGRA-negative controls, suggesting clonal expansion.

Germline CDR1 MNHNS, CDR2 SASEGT. V shed 4 bases and J shed 0 bases, with 19 bases lying between them. The CDR3 has 19 amino acids. The protocol was immunoSEQ multiplex PCR, while the TCRdb copy is restricted to in-frame clones and leaves out a portion. The sample has around 30,000 clones; approximately 95% are singletons. The clonotype originates from a donor aged 5-35 years with latent tuberculosis or without tuberculosis infection. The sample consisted of PBMCs. This chain connects TRBV6-1 to TRBJ1-6; possibly TRBD1 for D (6 bases). CDR3: CASSVQGTPRSSYNSPLHF. The CDR3 DNA reads as TGTGCCAGCAGTGTACAGGGCACCCCTAGGAGCTCCTATAATTCACCCCTCCACTTT.